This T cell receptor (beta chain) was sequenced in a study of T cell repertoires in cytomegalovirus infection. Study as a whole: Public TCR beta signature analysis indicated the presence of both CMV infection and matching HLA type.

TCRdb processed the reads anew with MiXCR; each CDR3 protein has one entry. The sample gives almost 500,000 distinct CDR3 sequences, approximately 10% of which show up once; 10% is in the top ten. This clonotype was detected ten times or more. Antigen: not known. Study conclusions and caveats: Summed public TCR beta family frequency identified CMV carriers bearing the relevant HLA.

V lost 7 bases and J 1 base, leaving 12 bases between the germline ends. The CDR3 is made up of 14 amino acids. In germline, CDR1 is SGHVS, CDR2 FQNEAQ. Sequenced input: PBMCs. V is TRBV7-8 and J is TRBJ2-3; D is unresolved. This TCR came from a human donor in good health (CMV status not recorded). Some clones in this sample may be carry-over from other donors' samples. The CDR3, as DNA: TGTGCCAGCACCCCTGCGCCAGGCACAGATACGCAGTATTTT. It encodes CASTPAPGTDTQYF.